Shown below are 30 T cell receptor beta chains from a single sample sequenced in a study of identical twins. MiXCR, run by TCRdb on the 5' RACE reads, gives a single entry per CDR3 protein. The sample has about 470,000 distinct CDR3 sequences, approximately 24% seen once. These same records also appear under a second study, on T cells expressing NK-cell markers.

The sequenced sample consisted of CD4+ T cells sorted from blood. These receptors were collected from a young woman in good health.

The table lists this clonotype with a few counts. V usage is TRBV6-1 and J usage is TRBJ1-4; 9 nucleotides line up with TRBD1. Germline V gives CDR1 MNHNS, CDR2 SASEGT. This CDR3 has 14 amino acids. With V trimmed by 6 bases and J by 8 bases, 7 bases remained unmatched. In DNA, the CDR3 is TGTGCCAGCAGCCCCTGGACAGGGGAGGAAAAACTGTTTTTT. The encoded protein is CASSPWTGEEKLFF.

The chain joins TRBV6-5 to TRBJ1-2; D uncertain. Germline lookup yields CDR1 MNHEY and CDR2 SVGAGI. V was cut by 0 bases and J by 8 bases, with 13 bases left in between. This CDR3 is 14 amino acids long. CDR3 sequence (DNA): TGTGCCAGCAGTTACTCAGACACTCAAACGGGCTACACCTTC. Its translation: CASSYSDTQTGYTF.

The rearrangement links TRBV4-3 to TRBJ2-3; 12 bases map to TRBD2. The V gene end was trimmed by 4 bases and the J gene end by 2 bases; junction bases not matched to a gene: 4. Germline V lookup: CDR1 LGHNA, CDR2 YSLEER. The CDR3 loop spans 16 amino acids. CDR3 amino acids: CASSLRTSGTTDTQYF. As DNA, the CDR3 is TGCGCCAGCAGCCTCCGGACTAGCGGGACCACAGATACGCAGTATTTT.

This clonotype was seen more than once but under ten times. The rearrangement joins TRBV29-1 to TRBJ2-1; 12 bases are a match to TRBD2. Germline-derived CDR1 and CDR2 are SQVTM and ANQGSEA. V was pared by 5 bases and J by 4 bases, with 9 bases of the junction left unmatched. This CDR3 has 16 amino acids. The CDR3 reads CSVLRTSGAHYNEQFF. Written as DNA, the CDR3 is TGCAGCGTTCTAAGGACTAGCGGGGCACATTACAATGAGCAGTTCTTC.

The chain carries TRBV5-1 and TRBJ2-1; 10 bases map to TRBD2. The trim removed 2 bases at V and 4 bases at J, leaving 6 bases unmatched. The germline gives CDR1 SGHRS, CDR2 YFSETQ. The CDR3 spans 16 residues. The CDR3 reads CASSFGLADLYNEQFF. CDR3 coding DNA: TGCGCCAGCAGCTTTGGACTAGCGGACTTGTACAATGAGCAGTTCTTC.

This sequence joins TRBV5-1 and TRBJ1-1; D unresolved. The CDR3 runs to 13 residues. The V gene lost 4 bases and the J gene lost 5 bases, with 12 bases spanning the gap. Germline lookup yields CDR1 SGHRS and CDR2 YFSETQ. The CDR3 spells CASSVGVVTEAFF. CDR3 in DNA: TGCGCCAGCAGCGTTGGGGTTGTAACTGAAGCTTTCTTT.

This clonotype turned up a few times. V and J are TRBV20-1 and TRBJ1-1; D is ambiguous. In germline, CDR1 is DFQATT, CDR2 SNEGSKA (reference sequence). This CDR3 is built from 13 residues. Trimming shortened V by 2 bases and J by 1 base, and 8 bases separated the two germline ends. CDR3 sequence (DNA): TGCAGTGCTAGACCGGTCCAGAACACTGAAGCTTTCTTT. Translation gives CSARPVQNTEAFF.

The V and J genes are TRBV18 and TRBJ2-5; 8 nucleotides line up with TRBD1. V shed 2 bases and J 2 bases; nucleotides not matched to a gene: 7. The CDR3 consists of 16 residues. Germline lookup yields CDR1 KGHSH and CDR2 LQKENI. CDR3: CASSPGQGSWQETQYF. As DNA, the CDR3 is TGTGCCAGCTCACCAGGACAGGGTTCGTGGCAAGAGACCCAGTACTTC.

V usage is TRBV11-2 and J usage is TRBJ2-3; D unresolved. Germline CDR1 and CDR2: SGHAT and FQNNGV. This CDR3 spans 15 amino acids. With 5 bases removed from V and 0 bases from J, the gap between germline ends came to 12 bases. The CDR3 bases are TGTGCCAGCAGCCCCTTTTTATCTAGCACAGATACGCAGTATTTT. Translating it yields CASSPFLSSTDTQYF.

This clonotype has only a few counts. The chain is built from TRBV28 and TRBJ1-6, with D uncertain. Germline V gene data show CDR1 as MDHEN and CDR2 as SYDVKM. V lost 4 bases to trimming and J lost 7 bases, with 17 bases between them. There are 16 residues in the CDR3. The DNA for the CDR3 is TGTGCCAGCAGTTCCATCTCCGGGAGGGTAAATTCACCCCTCCACTTT. It specifies CASSSISGRVNSPLHF.

This clonotype has more than one count but fewer than ten. This rearrangement joins TRBV20-1 to TRBJ1-1, with D maybe TRBD1 (5 bases). Trimming pared 0 bases from V and 3 bases from J, leaving 11 bases between. Germline CDR1 reads DFQATT; CDR2 reads SNEGSKA (reference sequence). This CDR3 is 14 amino acids long. The CDR3 loop is CSARDPGIDTEAFF. As DNA, the CDR3 is TGCAGTGCTAGAGATCCAGGGATTGACACTGAAGCTTTCTTT.

The rearrangement uses TRBV4-3 and TRBJ1-6; tentative D call: TRBD1 (6 bases). V was cut by 3 bases and J by 3 bases, with 15 bases left in between. CDR1 and CDR2 (germline): LGHNA, YSLEER. The CDR3 sequence is 17 residues long. The CDR3 is CASSQGGGQDYNSPLHF. The CDR3 coding sequence is TGCGCCAGCAGCCAGGGCGGGGGCCAAGACTATAATTCACCCCTCCACTTT.

This clonotype was found a few times. The rearrangement links TRBV20-1 to TRBJ2-5; tentative D call: TRBD1 (5 bases). The CDR3 is 14 residues long. CDR1 is DFQATT and CDR2 is SNEGSKA in the germline V gene (reference sequence). Trimming took 0 bases from V and 3 from J, leaving 11 bases between them. CDR3 residues: CSARDQTGEETQYF. The CDR3 nucleotides are TGCAGTGCTAGAGATCAAACAGGCGAAGAGACCCAGTACTTC.

This clonotype was counted a few times. This chain links TRBV29-1 with TRBJ1-1; D unclear. This CDR3 comprises 13 residues. Germline-derived CDR1 and CDR2 are SQVTM and ANQGSEA. With 7 bases removed from V and 0 bases from J, the gap between germline ends came to 12 bases. CDR3 sequence reads: CSGSGILNTEAFF. The DNA for the CDR3 is TGCAGCGGATCCGGGATTCTGAACACTGAAGCTTTCTTT.

This clonotype was counted a few times. This chain links TRBV20-1 with TRBJ2-4; TRBD2 aligns across 10 bases. V was pared by 3 bases and J by 8 bases, with 7 bases of the junction left unmatched. The CDR3 contains 14 residues. The germline gives CDR1 DFQATT, CDR2 SNEGSKA (reference sequence). CDR3 nucleotides: TGCAGTGCTAGTCTGGTAGCGGGAGGTTACATTCAGTACTTC. Encoded protein: CSASLVAGGYIQYF.

The chain employs TRBV20-1 and TRBJ1-1; D might be TRBD1 (6 bases). Germline CDR1 is DFQATT and CDR2 is SNEGSKA (reference sequence). This CDR3 is 12 amino acids long. The germline V and J ends were trimmed by 6 bases and 7 bases, with 15 bases remaining between them. Here the CDR3 DNA reads TGCAGTGCCAACAGGGTCTCCCATGAAGCTTTCTTT. This gives the protein CSANRVSHEAFF.

The CDR3, as DNA: TGTGCCATCAGCCCCGGACTAGTCGACGAGCAGTACTTC. Encoded protein: CAISPGLVDEQYF. The rearrangement uses TRBV10-3 and TRBJ2-7, with TRBD2 identical over 7 bases. This CDR3 has 13 residues. Germline CDR1 ENHRY, CDR2 SYGVKD. Trimming at V came to 6 bases and at J to 5 bases, leaving 7 bases not matched to a gene.

This rearrangement joins TRBV11-1 to TRBJ2-1; possible D gene TRBD2, 6 bases. The CDR3 has 13 amino acids. Germline loops: CDR1 SGHAT, CDR2 FQDESV (reference sequence). The V end lost 5 bases, the J end lost 9 bases, and 14 bases lay between the germline ends. The CDR3 loop is CASSLPGLIEQFF. CDR3 nucleotide sequence: TGTGCCAGCAGCCTCCCCGGACTAATTGAGCAGTTCTTC. The entire variable domain, with the rest obtained from reference TRBV11-1 and TRBJ2-1, is as follows: EAEVAQSPRYKITEKSQAVAFWCDPISGHATLYWYRQILGQGPELLVQFQDESVVDDSQLPKDRFSAERLKGVDSTLKIQPAELGDSAMYLCASSLPGLIEQFFGPGTRLTVL.

This clonotype was seen a handful of times. The chain is built from TRBV7-9 and TRBJ2-2, with D tentatively TRBD1 or TRBD2 (6 bases each). The CDR3 runs 16 residues. Per the germline V gene, CDR1 is SEHNR and CDR2 is FQNEAQ (reference sequence). Trimming left V 4 bases short and J 4 bases short, with 16 bases between. The chain's CDR3 is CASSSRGLGSTGELFF. The CDR3 DNA is TGTGCCAGCAGCTCACGGGGGCTGGGAAGCACCGGGGAGCTGTTTTTT.

This rearrangement joins TRBV3-1 to TRBJ2-3; 14 bases agree with TRBD2. The junction had 6 bases not matched to a gene; V was cut back by 4 bases and J by 3 bases. CDR1 is LGHDT and CDR2 is YNNKEL in the germline V gene (reference sequence). The length of the CDR3 is 17 residues. The DNA of the CDR3 is TGTGCCAGCAGCCGGACTAGCGGGGGGACTTCGACAGATACGCAGTATTTT. This translates into CASSRTSGGTSTDTQYF.

The chain is built from TRBV2 and TRBJ1-2; 7 bases are a match to TRBD1. CDR3 length: 13 residues. Germline V gene data show CDR1 as SNHLY and CDR2 as FYNNEI. J gave up 6 bases and V 10 bases, and 11 bases lay outside the gene matches. Written as DNA, the CDR3 is TGTGCCACACTACCGACAGGGTTTGATGGCTACACCTTC. Its protein product is CATLPTGFDGYTF.

The chain couples TRBV5-1 to TRBJ1-1, with D maybe TRBD1 (5 bases). The V end lost 7 bases, the J end lost 7 bases, and 20 bases lay between the germline ends. This CDR3 has 14 residues. CDR1 is SGHRS and CDR2 is YFSETQ in the germline V gene. As DNA, the CDR3 is TGCGCCAGCCGAGCGGGCGGGGGAGATAATGAAGCTTTCTTT. Its translation is CASRAGGGDNEAFF. The complete variable domain, with remaining parts taken from reference TRBV5-1 and TRBJ1-1, reads KAGVTQTPRYLIKTRGQQVTLSCSPISGHRSVSWYQQTPGQGLQFLFEYFSETQRNKGNFPGRFSGRQFSNSRSEMNVSTLELGDSALYLCASRAGGGDNEAFFGQGTRLTVV.

This clonotype was observed a handful of times. J is TRBJ2-2 and V is TRBV5-1; D possibly corresponds to TRBD1 (6 bases). Trimming stripped 5 bases from V and 4 bases from J, with 12 bases between. Germline loops: CDR1 SGHRS, CDR2 YFSETQ. The CDR3 is 14 amino acids. The chain's CDR3 is CASRGDRTTGELFF. The CDR3 DNA reads as TGCGCCAGCAGGGGAGACAGGACCACCGGGGAGCTGTTTTTT.

The chain uses TRBV4-3 and TRBJ2-3, with TRBD1 matching 7 bases. CDR1 is LGHNA and CDR2 is YSLEER in the germline V gene. The V and J ends lost 4 bases and 4 bases, in that order; junction bases with no gene match: 11. This CDR3 has 16 residues. The CDR3 nucleotides read TGCGCCAGCAGCCGCAGTAGGGGGCTAGAAGCAGATACGCAGTATTTT. Translated: CASSRSRGLEADTQYF.

This clonotype was detected a few times. CDR3 residues: CAISEYRGEEYF. CDR3 coding DNA: TGTGCCATCAGTGAGTACAGGGGAGAAGAGTACTTC. This chain connects TRBV10-3 to TRBJ2-7, with TRBD1 matching 7 bases. Unmatched junction bases numbered 5, after V lost 1 base and J lost 11 bases. Per germline, CDR1 ENHRY and CDR2 SYGVKD. The CDR3 is 12 residues long.

This chain links TRBV27 with TRBJ2-5; D gene unclear. The V end lost 8 bases, the J end lost 5 bases, and 30 bases lay between the germline ends. Germline-derived CDR1 and CDR2 are MNHEY and SMNVEV (reference sequence). The CDR3 has 18 amino acids. Here the CDR3 DNA reads TGTGCCAGCGTCTATCCCCCCTACAACGTGTCGGGTACGGAGACCCAGTACTTC. As protein: CASVYPPYNVSGTETQYF.

This clonotype has only a few counts. The CDR3 DNA sequence: TGTGCCACCAGTGATTTTGGACAGGGCGCGTACCAAGAGACCCAGTACTTC. Amino acid sequence: CATSDFGQGAYQETQYF. This chain joins TRBV24-1 and TRBJ2-5; 8 nucleotides line up with TRBD1. This CDR3 has 17 residues. V was clipped by 1 base and J by 0 bases; unmatched bases: 6. The V gene's germline CDR1 is KGHDR and CDR2 SFDVKD.

The chain links TRBV6-1 to TRBJ2-2; D is undetermined. Germline-derived CDR1 and CDR2 are MNHNS and SASEGT. The V end was cut by 6 bases, the J end by 0 bases, with 11 bases between. The CDR3 covers 15 residues. CDR3 nucleotide sequence: TGTGCCAGCAGGACCAAAGCGACGAACACCGGGGAGCTGTTTTTT. The encoded protein is CASRTKATNTGELFF.

This sequence joins TRBV10-3 and TRBJ2-2; D may be TRBD2 (5 bases). Trimming left V 4 bases short and J 4 bases short, with 10 bases between. This CDR3 has 14 amino acids. Germline CDR1 reads ENHRY; CDR2 reads SYGVKD. CDR3 in amino acids: CAISADLATGELFF. As DNA, the CDR3 is TGTGCCATCAGTGCGGACCTAGCCACCGGGGAGCTGTTTTTT.

The chain links TRBV29-1 to TRBJ2-3, with 7 nucleotides matching TRBD1. Per germline, CDR1 SQVTM and CDR2 ANQGSEA. The CDR3 consists of 15 residues. The V and J ends lost 7 bases and 10 bases, in that order; junction bases with no gene match: 20. CDR3 nucleotide sequence: TGCAGCGGAACACGACAGGGAAGTATGGGTCGGGCGCAGTATTTT. It specifies CSGTRQGSMGRAQYF.